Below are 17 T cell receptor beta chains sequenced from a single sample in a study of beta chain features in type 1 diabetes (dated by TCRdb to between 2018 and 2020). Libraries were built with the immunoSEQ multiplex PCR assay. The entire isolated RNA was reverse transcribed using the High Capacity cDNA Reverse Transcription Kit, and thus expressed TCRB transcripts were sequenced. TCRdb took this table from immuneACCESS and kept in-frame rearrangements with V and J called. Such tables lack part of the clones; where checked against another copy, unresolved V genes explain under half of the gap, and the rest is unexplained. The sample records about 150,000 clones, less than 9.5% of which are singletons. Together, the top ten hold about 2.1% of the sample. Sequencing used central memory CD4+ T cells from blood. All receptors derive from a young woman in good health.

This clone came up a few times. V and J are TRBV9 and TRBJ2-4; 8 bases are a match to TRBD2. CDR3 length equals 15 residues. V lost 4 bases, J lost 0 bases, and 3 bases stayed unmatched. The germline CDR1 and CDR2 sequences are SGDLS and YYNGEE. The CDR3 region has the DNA TGTGCCAGCAGCCCCGGGGGGGGAGCCAAAAACATTCAGTACTTC. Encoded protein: CASSPGGGAKNIQYF.

CDR3 loop: CASSLNRLARNEQFF. DNA for the CDR3: TGTGCCAGCAGCTTAAACCGACTAGCGCGCAATGAGCAGTTCTTC. V and J are TRBV7-3 and TRBJ2-1, with 8 bases that match TRBD2. This CDR3 region has 15 residues. In germline, CDR1 is SGHTA, CDR2 FQGTGA. J was trimmed by 6 bases and V by 1 base; bases with no gene match: 5.

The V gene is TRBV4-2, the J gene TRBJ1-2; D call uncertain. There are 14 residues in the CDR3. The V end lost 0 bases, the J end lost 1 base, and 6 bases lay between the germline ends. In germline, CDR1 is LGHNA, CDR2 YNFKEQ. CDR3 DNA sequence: TGTGCCAGCAGCCAAGATCCGGGTAACTATGGCTACACCTTC. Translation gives CASSQDPGNYGYTF.

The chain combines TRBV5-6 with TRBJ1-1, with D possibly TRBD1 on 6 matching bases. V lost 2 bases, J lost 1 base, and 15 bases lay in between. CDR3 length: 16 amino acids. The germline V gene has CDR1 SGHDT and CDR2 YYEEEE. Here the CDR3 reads CASSFYGQTKNTEAFF. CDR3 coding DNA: TGTGCCAGCAGCTTCTACGGACAGACTAAGAACACTGAAGCTTTCTTT.

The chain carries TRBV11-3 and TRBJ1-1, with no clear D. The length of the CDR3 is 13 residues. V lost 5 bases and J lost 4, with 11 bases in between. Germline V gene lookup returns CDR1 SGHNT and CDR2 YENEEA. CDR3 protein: CASSPRPGTEAFF. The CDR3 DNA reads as TGTGCCAGCAGCCCCCGTCCGGGCACTGAAGCTTTCTTT. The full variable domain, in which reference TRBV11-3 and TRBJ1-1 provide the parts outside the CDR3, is EAGVVQSPRYKIIEKKQPVAFWCNPISGHNTLYWYLQNLGQGPELLIRYENEEAVDDSQLPKDRFSAERLKGVDSTLKIQPAELGDSAVYLCASSPRPGTEAFFGQGTRLTVV.

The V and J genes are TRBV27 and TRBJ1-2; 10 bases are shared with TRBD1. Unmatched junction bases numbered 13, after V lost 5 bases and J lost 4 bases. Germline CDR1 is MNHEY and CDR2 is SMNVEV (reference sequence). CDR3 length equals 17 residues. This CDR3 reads CASSPRKGTGDLYGYTF. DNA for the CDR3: TGTGCCAGCAGTCCCCGGAAGGGGACAGGGGACCTCTATGGCTACACCTTC.

The DNA for the CDR3 is TGTGCCAGCAGTTTATGGACTAGCGGGATTCGCGAGCAGTACTTC. Translation gives CASSLWTSGIREQYF. The V and J genes are TRBV28 and TRBJ2-7; 11 bases map to TRBD2. The CDR3 length is 15 residues. After removal of 0 bases from V and 6 bases from J, the junction contained 4 bases not matched to a gene. The germline V gene encodes CDR1 MDHEN and CDR2 SYDVKM.

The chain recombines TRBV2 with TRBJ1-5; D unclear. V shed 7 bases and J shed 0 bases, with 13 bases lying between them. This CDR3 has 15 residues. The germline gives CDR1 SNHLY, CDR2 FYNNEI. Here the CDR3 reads CASMGGGHSNQPQHF. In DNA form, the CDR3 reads TGTGCCAGCATGGGTGGAGGTCATAGCAATCAGCCCCAGCATTTT.

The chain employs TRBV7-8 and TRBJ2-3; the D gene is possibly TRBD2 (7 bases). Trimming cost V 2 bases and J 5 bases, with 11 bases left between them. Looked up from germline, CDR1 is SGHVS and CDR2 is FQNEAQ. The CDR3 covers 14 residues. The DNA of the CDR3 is TGTGCCAGCAGCTTACAGGGAGGGGGAGATACGCAGTATTTT. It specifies CASSLQGGGDTQYF.

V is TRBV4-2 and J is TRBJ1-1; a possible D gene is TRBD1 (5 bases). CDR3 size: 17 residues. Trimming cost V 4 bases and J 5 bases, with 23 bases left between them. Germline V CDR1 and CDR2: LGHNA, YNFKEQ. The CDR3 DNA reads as TGTGCCAGCAGCCTCAACCAAGCCTGGGGCGGCAGAACTGAAGCTTTCTTT. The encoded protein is CASSLNQAWGGRTEAFF.

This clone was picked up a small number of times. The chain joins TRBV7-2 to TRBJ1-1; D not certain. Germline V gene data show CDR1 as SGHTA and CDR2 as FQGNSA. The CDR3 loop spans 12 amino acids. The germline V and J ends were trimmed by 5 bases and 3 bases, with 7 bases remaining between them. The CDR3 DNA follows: TGTGCCAGCAGCCTGCAGTACACTGAAGCTTTCTTT. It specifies CASSLQYTEAFF.

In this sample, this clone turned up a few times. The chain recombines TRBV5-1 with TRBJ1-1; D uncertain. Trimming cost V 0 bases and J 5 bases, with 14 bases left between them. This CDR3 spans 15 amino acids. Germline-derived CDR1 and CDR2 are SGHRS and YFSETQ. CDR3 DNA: TGCGCCAGCAGCTTGGTTCCCTCCTCGGGGACTGAAGCTTTCTTT. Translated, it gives CASSLVPSSGTEAFF.

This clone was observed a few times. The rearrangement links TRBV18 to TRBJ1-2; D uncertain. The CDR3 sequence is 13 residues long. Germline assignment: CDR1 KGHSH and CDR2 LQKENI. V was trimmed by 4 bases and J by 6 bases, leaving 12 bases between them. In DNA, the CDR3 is TGTGCCAGCTCACAGGAGAAGTCCGATGGCTACACCTTC. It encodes CASSQEKSDGYTF.

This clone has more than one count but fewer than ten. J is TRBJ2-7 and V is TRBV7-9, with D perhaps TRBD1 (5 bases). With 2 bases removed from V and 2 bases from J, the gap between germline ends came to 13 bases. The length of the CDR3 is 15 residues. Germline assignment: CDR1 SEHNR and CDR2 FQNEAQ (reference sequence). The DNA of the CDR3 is TGTGCCAGCAGCTTATCTAGGGGCCCGACCTACGAGCAGTACTTC. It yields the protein CASSLSRGPTYEQYF. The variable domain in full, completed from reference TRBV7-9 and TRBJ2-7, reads DTGVSQNPRHKITKRGQNVTFRCDPISEHNRLYWYRQTLGQGPEFLTYFQNEAQLEKSRLLSDRFSAERPKGSFSTLEIQRTEQGDSAMYLCASSLSRGPTYEQYFGPGTRLTVT.

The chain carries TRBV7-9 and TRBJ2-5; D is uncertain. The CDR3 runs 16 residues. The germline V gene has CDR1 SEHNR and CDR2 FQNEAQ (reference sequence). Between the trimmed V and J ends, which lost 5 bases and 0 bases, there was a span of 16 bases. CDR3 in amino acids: CASSPLESTYQETQYF. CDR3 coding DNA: TGTGCCAGCAGCCCCCTCGAGAGTACTTACCAAGAGACCCAGTACTTC. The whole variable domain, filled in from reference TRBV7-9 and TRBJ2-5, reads DTGVSQNPRHKITKRGQNVTFRCDPISEHNRLYWYRQTLGQGPEFLTYFQNEAQLEKSRLLSDRFSAERPKGSFSTLEIQRTEQGDSAMYLCASSPLESTYQETQYFGPGTRLLVL.

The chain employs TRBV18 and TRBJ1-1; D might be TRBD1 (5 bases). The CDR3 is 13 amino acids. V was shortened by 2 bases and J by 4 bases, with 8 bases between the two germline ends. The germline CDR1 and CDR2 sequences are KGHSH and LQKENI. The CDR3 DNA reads TGTGCCAGCTCACCAGGACAATCCACTGAAGCTTTCTTT. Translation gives CASSPGQSTEAFF. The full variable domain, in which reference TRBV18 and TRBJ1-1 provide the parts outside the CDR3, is NAGVMQNPRHLVRRRGQEARLRCSPMKGHSHVYWYRQLPEEGLKFMVYLQKENIIDESGMPKERFSAEFPKEGPSILRIQQVVRGDSAAYFCASSPGQSTEAFFGQGTRLTVV.

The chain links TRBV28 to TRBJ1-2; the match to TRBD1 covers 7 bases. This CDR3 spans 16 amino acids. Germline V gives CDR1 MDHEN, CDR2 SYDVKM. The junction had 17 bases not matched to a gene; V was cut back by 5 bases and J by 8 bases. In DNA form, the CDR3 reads TGTGCCAGCAGTCCAGGGGGTGGGGGTACCCAATGGGGCTACACCTTC. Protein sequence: CASSPGGGGTQWGYTF.